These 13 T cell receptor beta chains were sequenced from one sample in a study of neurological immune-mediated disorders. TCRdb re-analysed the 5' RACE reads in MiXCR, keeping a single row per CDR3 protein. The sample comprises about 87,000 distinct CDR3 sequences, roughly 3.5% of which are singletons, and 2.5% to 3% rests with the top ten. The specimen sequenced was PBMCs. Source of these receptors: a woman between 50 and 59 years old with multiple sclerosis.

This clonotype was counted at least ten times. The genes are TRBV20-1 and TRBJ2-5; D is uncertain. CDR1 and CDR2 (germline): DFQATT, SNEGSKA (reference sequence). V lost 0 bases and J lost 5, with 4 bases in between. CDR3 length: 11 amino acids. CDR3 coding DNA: TGCAGTGCTAGAGATCTGGAGACCCAGTACTTC. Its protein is CSARDLETQYF.

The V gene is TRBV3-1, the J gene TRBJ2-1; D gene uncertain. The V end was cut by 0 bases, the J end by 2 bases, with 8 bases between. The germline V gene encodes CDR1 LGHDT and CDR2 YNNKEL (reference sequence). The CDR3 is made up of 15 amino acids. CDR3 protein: CASSQDRGTYNEQFF. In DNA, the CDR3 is TGTGCCAGCAGCCAAGACAGAGGCACCTACAATGAGCAGTTCTTC.

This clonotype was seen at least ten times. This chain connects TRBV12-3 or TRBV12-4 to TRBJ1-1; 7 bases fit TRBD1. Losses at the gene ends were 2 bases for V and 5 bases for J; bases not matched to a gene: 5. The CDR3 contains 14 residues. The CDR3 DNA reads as TGTGCCAGCAGTTTAAGACAGGGAAGTACTGAAGCTTTCTTT. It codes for CASSLRQGSTEAFF.

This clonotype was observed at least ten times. Written as DNA, the CDR3 is TGTGCCATCAGTAACACTGGACAGTACCCAAGAGAGGGCCAGTACTTC. Protein sequence: CAISNTGQYPREGQYF. V is TRBV10-3 and J is TRBJ2-5; D perhaps matches TRBD1 (6 bases). CDR3 size: 16 residues. Germline V gene data show CDR1 as ENHRY and CDR2 as SYGVKD. Trimming pared 5 bases from V and 10 bases from J, leaving 26 bases between.

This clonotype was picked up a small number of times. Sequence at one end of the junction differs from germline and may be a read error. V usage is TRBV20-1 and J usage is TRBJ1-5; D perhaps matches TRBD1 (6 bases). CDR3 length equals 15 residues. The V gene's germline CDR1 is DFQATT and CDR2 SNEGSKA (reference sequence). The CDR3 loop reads CSARTSGVGNKTQNF. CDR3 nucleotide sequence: TGCAGTGCTAGGACGTCAGGGGTCGGGAATAAGACCCAGAATTTT.

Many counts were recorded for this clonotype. CDR3 nucleotide sequence: TGTGCCAGCAGTGGTCCCGCTTACGAGCAGTACTTC. This sequence encodes CASSGPAYEQYF. The J gene is TRBJ2-7, the V gene TRBV6-2 or TRBV6-3; D gene unclear. The V gene lost 5 bases and the J gene lost 4 bases, with 9 bases spanning the gap. The CDR3 sequence is 12 residues long. Germline CDR1 is MNHEY and CDR2 is SVGEGT.

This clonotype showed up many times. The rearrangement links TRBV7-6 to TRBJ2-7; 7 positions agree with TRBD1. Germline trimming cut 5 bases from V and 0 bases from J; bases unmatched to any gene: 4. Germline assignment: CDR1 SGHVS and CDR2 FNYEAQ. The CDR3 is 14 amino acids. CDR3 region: CASSNRDSSYEQYF. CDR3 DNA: TGTGCCAGCAGCAACCGGGACAGCTCCTACGAGCAGTACTTC.

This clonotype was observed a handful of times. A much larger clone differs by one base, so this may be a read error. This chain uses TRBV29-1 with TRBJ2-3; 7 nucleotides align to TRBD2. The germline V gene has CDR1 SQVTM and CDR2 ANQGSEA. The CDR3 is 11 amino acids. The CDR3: CSAETSYTKYF. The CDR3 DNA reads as TGCAGCGCTGAGACTAGCTATACGAAGTATTTT.

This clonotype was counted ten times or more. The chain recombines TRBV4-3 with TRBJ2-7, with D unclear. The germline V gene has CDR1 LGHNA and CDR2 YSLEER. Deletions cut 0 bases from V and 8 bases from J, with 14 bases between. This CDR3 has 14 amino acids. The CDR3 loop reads CASSQDMVVSQQYF. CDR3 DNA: TGCGCCAGCAGCCAAGATATGGTGGTATCCCAGCAGTACTTC.

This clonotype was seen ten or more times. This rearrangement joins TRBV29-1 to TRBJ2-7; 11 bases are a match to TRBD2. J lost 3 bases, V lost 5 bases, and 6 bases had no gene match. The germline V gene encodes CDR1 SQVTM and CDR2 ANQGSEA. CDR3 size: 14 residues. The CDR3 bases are TGCAGCGTTCTGACTAGCGGGGACTTCTACGAGCAGTACTTC. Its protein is CSVLTSGDFYEQYF.

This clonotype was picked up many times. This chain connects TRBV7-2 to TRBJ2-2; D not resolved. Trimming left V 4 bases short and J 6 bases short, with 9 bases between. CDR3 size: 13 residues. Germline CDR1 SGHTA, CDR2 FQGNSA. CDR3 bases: TGTGCCAGCAGCTCCCGGCGACCCGGGGAGCTGTTTTTT. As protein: CASSSRRPGELFF.

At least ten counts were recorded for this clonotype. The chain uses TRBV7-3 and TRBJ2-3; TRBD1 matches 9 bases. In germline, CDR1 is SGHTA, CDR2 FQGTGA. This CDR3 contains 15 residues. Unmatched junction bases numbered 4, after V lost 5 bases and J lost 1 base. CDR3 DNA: TGTGCCAGCAGCCCCTGGGACAGGGGCACAGATACGCAGTATTTT. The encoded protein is CASSPWDRGTDTQYF. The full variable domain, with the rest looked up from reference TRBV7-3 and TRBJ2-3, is GAGVSQTPSNKVTEKGKYVELRCDPISGHTALYWYRQSLGQGPEFLIYFQGTGAADDSGLPNDRFFAVRPEGSVSTLKIQRTERGDSAVYLCASSPWDRGTDTQYFGPGTRLTVL.

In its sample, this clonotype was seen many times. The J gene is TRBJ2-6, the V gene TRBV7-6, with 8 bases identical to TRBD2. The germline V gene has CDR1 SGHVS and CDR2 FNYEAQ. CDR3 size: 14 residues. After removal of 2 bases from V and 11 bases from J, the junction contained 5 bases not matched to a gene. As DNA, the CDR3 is TGTGCCAGCAGCTTAACCCGGGAGGGAGACGTCCTGACTTTC. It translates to CASSLTREGDVLTF. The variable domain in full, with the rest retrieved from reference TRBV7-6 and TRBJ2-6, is GAGVSQSPRYKVTKRGQDVALRCDPISGHVSLYWYRQALGQGPEFLTYFNYEAQQDKSGLPNDRFSAERPEGSISTLTIQRTEQRDSAMYRCASSLTREGDVLTFGAGSRLTVL.